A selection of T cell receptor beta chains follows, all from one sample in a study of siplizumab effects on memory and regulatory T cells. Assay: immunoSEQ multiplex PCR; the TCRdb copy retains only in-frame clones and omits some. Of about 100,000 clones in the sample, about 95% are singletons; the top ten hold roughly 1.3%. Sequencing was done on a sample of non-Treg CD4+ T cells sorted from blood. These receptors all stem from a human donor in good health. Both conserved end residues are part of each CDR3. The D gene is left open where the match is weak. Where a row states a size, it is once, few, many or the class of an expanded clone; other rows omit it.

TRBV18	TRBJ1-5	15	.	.	CASSQRDGQNQPQHF	TGTGCCAGCTCTCAACGGGACGGTCAAAATCAGCCCCAGCATTTT
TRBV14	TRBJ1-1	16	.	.	CASSPTSRVPNTEAFF	TGTGCCAGCAGCCCTACGAGCCGGGTACCGAACACTGAAGCTTTCTTT
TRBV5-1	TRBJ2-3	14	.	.	CASRPGPSTDTQYF	TGCGCCAGCAGGCCGGGACCTAGCACAGATACGCAGTATTTT
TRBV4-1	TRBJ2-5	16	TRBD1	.	CASSQARGTGEETQYF	TGCGCCAGCAGCCAGGCTCGGGGGACAGGGGAAGAGACCCAGTACTTC
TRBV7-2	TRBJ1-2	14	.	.	CASSLAGAFYGYTF	TGTGCCAGCAGCTTGGCAGGGGCGTTCTATGGCTACACCTTC
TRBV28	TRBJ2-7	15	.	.	CASSPSGGAAYEQYF	TGTGCCAGCAGTCCATCAGGGGGGGCGGCCTACGAGCAGTACTTC
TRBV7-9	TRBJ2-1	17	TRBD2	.	CASSLAPSAGGGNEQFF	TGTGCCAGCAGCTTAGCGCCGTCGGCGGGAGGGGGGAATGAGCAGTTCTTC
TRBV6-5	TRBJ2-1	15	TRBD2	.	CASSPLAGGLNEQFF	TGTGCCAGCAGTCCTCTAGCGGGAGGACTAAATGAGCAGTTCTTC
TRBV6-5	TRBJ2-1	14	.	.	CASRLGGSYNEQFF	TGTGCCAGCAGACTGGGGGGTTCCTACAATGAGCAGTTCTTC
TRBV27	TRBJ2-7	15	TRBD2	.	CASSLQAGALTMQYF	TGTGCCAGCAGTTTACAAGCGGGAGCTTTAACGATGCAGTACTTC
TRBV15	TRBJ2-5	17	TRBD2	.	CATSRDMEWEGLETQYF	TGTGCCACCAGCAGAGATATGGAGTGGGAGGGCCTGGAGACCCAGTACTTC
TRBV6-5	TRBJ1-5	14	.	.	CASSYRDSNQPQHF	TGTGCCAGCAGTTACCGGGATAGCAATCAGCCCCAGCATTTT
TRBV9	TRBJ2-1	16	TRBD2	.	CASSVDPVTGGSEQFF	TGTGCCAGCAGCGTAGACCCGGTCACGGGGGGGAGTGAGCAGTTCTTC
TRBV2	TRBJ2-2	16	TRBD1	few	CASSVPILQGAGELFF	TGTGCCAGCAGTGTGCCGATATTACAGGGGGCCGGGGAGCTGTTTTTT
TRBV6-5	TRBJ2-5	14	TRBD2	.	CASSYRLAWETQYF	TGTGCCAGCAGTTACAGACTAGCTTGGGAGACCCAGTACTTC
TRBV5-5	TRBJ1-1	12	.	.	CASSLRTAEAFF	TGTGCCAGCAGCTTGAGGACCGCCGAGGCTTTCTTT
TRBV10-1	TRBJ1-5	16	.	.	CASSESTLKGNQPQHF	TGCGCCAGCAGTGAGTCCACATTGAAGGGAAATCAGCCCCAGCATTTT
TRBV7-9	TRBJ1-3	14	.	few	CASSLAISGNTIYF	TGTGCCAGCAGCTTAGCCATCTCTGGAAACACCATATATTTT
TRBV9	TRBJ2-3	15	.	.	CASSVGKQYTDTQYF	TGTGCCAGCAGCGTAGGGAAACAGTACACAGATACGCAGTATTTT
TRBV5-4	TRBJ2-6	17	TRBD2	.	CASSAGLAGVGANVLTF	TGTGCCAGCAGCGCCGGACTAGCGGGAGTTGGGGCCAACGTCCTGACTTTC
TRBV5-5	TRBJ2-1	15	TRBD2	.	CASSAGTSSGNEQFF	TGTGCCAGCAGCGCAGGGACTAGCTCTGGGAATGAGCAGTTCTTC
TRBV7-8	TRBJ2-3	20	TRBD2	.	CASSLVYFSGRALETDTQYF	TGTGCCAGCAGCTTAGTTTATTTTAGCGGGAGGGCCTTGGAGACAGATACGCAGTATTTT
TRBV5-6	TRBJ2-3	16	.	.	CASSPATSRSTDTQYF	TGTGCCAGCAGCCCGGCTACTAGCAGAAGCACAGATACGCAGTATTTT
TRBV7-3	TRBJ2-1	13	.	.	CASSLGPGDEQFF	TGTGCCAGCAGCTTAGGACCTGGAGATGAGCAGTTCTTC
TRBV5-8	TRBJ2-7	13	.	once	CASSLDTTYEQYF	TGTGCCAGCAGCTTGGACACTACCTACGAGCAGTACTTC
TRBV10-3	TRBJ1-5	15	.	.	CAISEVGQSNQPQHF	TGTGCCATCAGTGAGGTCGGCCAGAGTAATCAGCCCCAGCATTTT
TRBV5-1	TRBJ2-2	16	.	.	CASSPSGAFGTGELFF	TGCGCCAGCAGCCCCTCGGGGGCCTTCGGAACCGGGGAGCTGTTTTTT
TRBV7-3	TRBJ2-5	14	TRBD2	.	CASSSQAGGETQYF	TGTGCCAGCAGCTCCCAGGCGGGAGGAGAGACCCAGTACTTC
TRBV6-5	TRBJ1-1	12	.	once	CASSYGGTEAFF	TGTGCCAGCAGTTACGGAGGCACTGAAGCTTTCTTT